The 30 T cell receptor beta chains below were found in one sample sequenced in a study of shared clonotypes between healthy human individuals. Method: immunoSEQ multiplex PCR; TCRdb's copy keeps in-frame clones and lacks some. Among about 2.3 million clones listed, more than 85% were seen once. Sequencing was performed on naive CD4+ T cells from PBMCs. Subset meaning: CD45RA+ positively selected. These receptors all come from a man between 18 and 29 years old in good health. Some clones in this sample may be carry-over from other donors' samples.

This chain joins TRBV6-6 and TRBJ2-3; the match to TRBD1 covers 9 bases. Per the germline V gene, CDR1 is MNHNY and CDR2 is SVGAGI (reference sequence). This CDR3 region has 15 residues. Trimming cost V 6 bases and J 3 bases; bases outside gene matches: 7. For the CDR3, the DNA is TGTGCCAGCAGCTACCGGGACAGGGTGACAGATACGCAGTATTTT. It yields the protein CASSYRDRVTDTQYF.

The rearrangement uses TRBV18 and TRBJ1-5, with a weak D call TRBD1 (5 bases). This CDR3 comprises 14 residues. Germline-derived CDR1 and CDR2 are KGHSH and LQKENI. Trimming took off 6 bases at V and 3 bases at J, with 12 bases between the two ends. The CDR3 DNA reads as TGTGCCAGCTCGACCTCGGGGGACAATCAGCCCCAGCATTTT. This codes for CASSTSGDNQPQHF.

The chain links TRBV18 to TRBJ2-2; TRBD2 aligns across 9 bases. Germline CDR1 is KGHSH and CDR2 is LQKENI. The V and J ends lost 4 bases and 2 bases, in that order; junction bases with no gene match: 8. The CDR3 runs 17 residues. The CDR3 protein is CASSQKGLASNTGELFF. CDR3 bases: TGTGCCAGCTCACAGAAAGGACTAGCGAGTAACACCGGGGAGCTGTTTTTT.

The V gene is TRBV18, the J gene TRBJ2-7; TRBD2 might be the D (5 bases). The CDR3 spans 16 residues. The V gene's germline CDR1 is KGHSH and CDR2 LQKENI. Trimming took off 6 bases at V and 3 bases at J, with 21 bases between the two ends. In DNA form, the CDR3 reads TGTGCCAGCTCTCGGGGTCCTAGTCCGAACTTCTACGAGCAGTACTTC. Translating it yields CASSRGPSPNFYEQYF. The complete variable domain, with remaining parts taken from reference TRBV18 and TRBJ2-7, reads NAGVMQNPRHLVRRRGQEARLRCSPMKGHSHVYWYRQLPEEGLKFMVYLQKENIIDESGMPKERFSAEFPKEGPSILRIQQVVRGDSAAYFCASSRGPSPNFYEQYFGPGTRLTVT.

The chain recombines TRBV7-9 with TRBJ2-4; 8 nucleotides line up with TRBD2. The CDR3 is 16 residues long. After removal of 1 base from V and 3 bases from J, the junction contained 5 bases not matched to a gene. CDR1 is SEHNR, CDR2 FQNEAQ, per germline (reference sequence). CDR3 sequence (DNA): TGTGCCAGCAGCTTAGGGGCGGGACTAGACAAAAACATTCAGTACTTC. Protein sequence: CASSLGAGLDKNIQYF.

The chain combines TRBV29-1 with TRBJ2-3; a possible D gene is TRBD1 (5 bases). V lost 5 bases to trimming and J lost 0 bases, with 12 bases between them. Per the germline V gene, CDR1 is SQVTM and CDR2 is ANQGSEA. This CDR3 has 14 residues. CDR3 sequence (DNA): TGCAGCGTTATGGGCAGGGCTAGCACAGATACGCAGTATTTT. It specifies CSVMGRASTDTQYF.

J is TRBJ1-5 and V is TRBV19; the D gene is possibly TRBD1 (5 bases). V lost 8 bases to trimming and J lost 4 bases, with 12 bases between them. CDR1 is LNHDA, CDR2 SQIVND, per germline (reference sequence). There are 13 residues in the CDR3. CDR3 DNA sequence: TGTGCCAGTCGGTGGCAGGGTAATCAGCCCCAGCATTTT. This codes for CASRWQGNQPQHF.

This sequence joins TRBV2 and TRBJ1-5; tentatively, D is TRBD1 (6 bases). The length of the CDR3 is 16 residues. Between the trimmed V and J ends, which lost 3 bases and 7 bases, there was a span of 19 bases. The V gene's germline CDR1 is SNHLY and CDR2 FYNNEI. The CDR3 DNA follows: TGTGCCAGCAGTGACTCCGATAACAGGGAGGGGCAGCCCCAGCATTTT. It codes for CASSDSDNREGQPQHF.

The V and J genes are TRBV25-1 and TRBJ2-7; D call uncertain. Between the trimmed V and J ends, which lost 7 bases and 6 bases, there was a span of 16 bases. CDR1 MGHDK and CDR2 SYGVNS come from the germline V gene. This CDR3 comprises 13 residues. The CDR3 DNA sequence: TGTGCCAGCAAAGTTTCGGGTGCGGCCGAGCAGTACTTC. Protein product: CASKVSGAAEQYF.

In its sample, this clone was seen a few times. Other nucleotide sequences from this sample produce the same CDR3. The chain links TRBV18 to TRBJ1-5, with D hard to call. Germline V CDR1 and CDR2: KGHSH, LQKENI. The CDR3 consists of 14 residues. The V gene lost 2 bases and the J gene lost 2 bases, with 7 bases spanning the gap. In DNA form, the CDR3 reads TGTGCCAGCTCACCAGGGTTGGGCAATCAGCCCCAGCATTTT. It specifies CASSPGLGNQPQHF.

The V gene is TRBV10-3, the J gene TRBJ2-7; 12 positions agree with TRBD2. V was clipped by 11 bases and J by 7 bases; unmatched bases: 9. Per the germline V gene, CDR1 is ENHRY and CDR2 is SYGVKD. The CDR3 loop spans 13 amino acids. CDR3 sequence (DNA): TGTGCCTTACGGACTAGCGGGACAGGGGAGCAGTACTTC. Translation gives CALRTSGTGEQYF.

The chain has TRBV14 and TRBJ2-7; TRBD2 matches at 11 bases. Per germline, CDR1 SGHDN and CDR2 FVKESK. Trimming cost V 2 bases and J 1 base; bases outside gene matches: 10. CDR3 length equals 18 residues. CDR3 nucleotides: TGTGCCAGCAGCCAATGGCCGCTCCTAGCGGGAGGATCCTACGAGCAGTACTTC. Protein sequence: CASSQWPLLAGGSYEQYF.

The chain employs TRBV6-5 and TRBJ2-7; D is unresolved. The CDR3 length is 11 residues. V was cut by 6 bases and J by 4 bases, with 7 bases left in between. Germline V CDR1 and CDR2: MNHEY, SVGAGI. CDR3 amino acids: CASRALYEQYF. The CDR3, as DNA: TGTGCCAGCAGGGCCCTTTACGAGCAGTACTTC.

This chain links TRBV29-1 with TRBJ1-5, with D hard to call. The germline V gene has CDR1 SQVTM and CDR2 ANQGSEA. The CDR3 runs to 12 residues. V was trimmed by 4 bases and J by 3 bases, leaving 7 bases between them. CDR3 in amino acids: CSVGADNQPQHF. In nucleotides, the CDR3 is TGCAGCGTTGGGGCGGACAATCAGCCCCAGCATTTT.

This chain links TRBV4-1 with TRBJ1-5, with a weak D call TRBD1 (5 bases). The germline CDR1 and CDR2 sequences are MGHRA and YSYEKL. The CDR3 runs to 17 residues. V lost 0 bases and J 6 bases, leaving 18 bases between the germline ends. The CDR3 is CASSQEWVAGSFQPQHF. The CDR3 DNA reads TGCGCCAGCAGCCAAGAATGGGTGGCAGGGAGTTTTCAGCCCCAGCATTTT.

This clone showed up just once. CDR3 bases: TGTGCCAGCTACGCGGTCCAAGAGACCCAGTACTTC. It translates to CASYAVQETQYF. The J gene is TRBJ2-5, the V gene TRBV2, with D unclear. The CDR3 has 12 residues. From germline, CDR1 is SNHLY and CDR2 FYNNEI. With 8 bases removed from V and 1 base from J, the gap between germline ends came to 8 bases.

The gene calls are TRBV27 and TRBJ2-1; possibly TRBD2 for D (5 bases). Germline-derived CDR1 and CDR2 are MNHEY and SMNVEV (reference sequence). The CDR3 totals 16 residues. Trimming removed 8 bases at V and 0 bases at J, with 17 bases between. CDR3 protein: CASLPARGSSYNEQFF. CDR3 sequence (DNA): TGTGCCAGCCTCCCGGCGCGTGGGAGCTCCTACAATGAGCAGTTCTTC.

The chain employs TRBV28 and TRBJ1-2; D might be TRBD1 (5 bases). CDR3 size: 14 residues. From germline, CDR1 is MDHEN and CDR2 SYDVKM. Trimming removed 4 bases at V and 7 bases at J, with 16 bases between. In DNA form, the CDR3 reads TGTGCCAGCAGTTCCTCCCAGGGTTGGACTGGCTACACCTTC. Protein sequence: CASSSSQGWTGYTF.

V usage is TRBV5-1 and J usage is TRBJ2-2; D possibly uses TRBD1 or TRBD2 (5 bases each). The CDR3 extends over 15 amino acids. Germline assignment: CDR1 SGHRS and CDR2 YFSETQ. V lost 6 bases, J lost 8 bases, and 20 bases lay in between. CDR3: CASTPDRDGRGELFF. The CDR3 bases are TGCGCCAGCACCCCGGACCGGGACGGAAGGGGGGAGCTGTTTTTT. The variable domain in full, completed from reference TRBV5-1 and TRBJ2-2, reads KAGVTQTPRYLIKTRGQQVTLSCSPISGHRSVSWYQQTPGQGLQFLFEYFSETQRNKGNFPGRFSGRQFSNSRSEMNVSTLELGDSALYLCASTPDRDGRGELFFGEGSRLTVL.

On this clone itself: This sample also contains other DNA sequences that code for the same CDR3. The rearrangement links TRBV7-9 to TRBJ1-1; 10 bases agree with TRBD1. Germline CDR1 and CDR2: SEHNR and FQNEAQ (reference sequence). The CDR3 consists of 15 residues. V shed 5 bases and J 3 bases; nucleotides not matched to a gene: 6. In nucleotides, the CDR3 is TGTGCCAGCAGCCTGGGACAGGGGATGGACACTGAAGCTTTCTTT. The encoded protein is CASSLGQGMDTEAFF.

V is TRBV6-5 and J is TRBJ1-1; D gene ambiguous. Trimming removed 0 bases at V and 4 bases at J, with 9 bases between. The length of the CDR3 is 14 residues. The germline CDR1 and CDR2 sequences are MNHEY and SVGAGI. The CDR3 DNA follows: TGTGCCAGCAGTTACTCGGAGTGGGGCACTGAAGCTTTCTTT. As protein: CASSYSEWGTEAFF.

This chain joins TRBV19 and TRBJ2-2, with TRBD1 matching 8 bases. V shed 4 bases, J shed 1 base, and the junction held 5 bases outside the gene matches. The CDR3 is 16 residues long. Germline values: CDR1 LNHDA, CDR2 SQIVND (reference sequence). As DNA, the CDR3 is TGTGCCAGTAGTACCTTAGGACAGGGGAACACCGGGGAGCTGTTTTTT. This gives the protein CASSTLGQGNTGELFF.

This clone was found a few times. The chain carries TRBV7-9 and TRBJ2-2, with D hard to call. The V and J ends lost 5 bases and 2 bases respectively, with 6 bases between them. Looked up from germline, CDR1 is SEHNR and CDR2 is FQNEAQ (reference sequence). The CDR3 spans 13 residues. This CDR3 reads CASSTLNTGELFF. Written as DNA, the CDR3 is TGTGCCAGCAGCACCTTAAACACCGGGGAGCTGTTTTTT.

The chain links TRBV18 to TRBJ2-5; 7 nucleotides align to TRBD2. V was pared by 0 bases and J by 3 bases, with 7 bases of the junction left unmatched. Germline-derived CDR1 and CDR2 are KGHSH and LQKENI. There are 16 residues in the CDR3. DNA for the CDR3: TGTGCCAGCTCACCACCAGGGGCTAGCGGTAAAGAGACCCAGTACTTC. Its translation is CASSPPGASGKETQYF. Variable domain in full (rest from reference TRBV18 and TRBJ2-5): NAGVMQNPRHLVRRRGQEARLRCSPMKGHSHVYWYRQLPEEGLKFMVYLQKENIIDESGMPKERFSAEFPKEGPSILRIQQVVRGDSAAYFCASSPPGASGKETQYFGPGTRLLVL.

A few counts support this clone. J is TRBJ1-2 and V is TRBV5-1; 7 nucleotides align to TRBD1. Unmatched junction bases numbered 5, after V lost 3 bases and J lost 3 bases. This CDR3 comprises 14 residues. Germline-derived CDR1 and CDR2 are SGHRS and YFSETQ. The CDR3: CASSSTGDDYGYTF. CDR3 sequence (DNA): TGCGCCAGCAGCTCAACAGGGGACGACTATGGCTACACCTTC. The whole variable domain, filled in from reference TRBV5-1 and TRBJ1-2, reads KAGVTQTPRYLIKTRGQQVTLSCSPISGHRSVSWYQQTPGQGLQFLFEYFSETQRNKGNFPGRFSGRQFSNSRSEMNVSTLELGDSALYLCASSSTGDDYGYTFGSGTRLTVV.

This rearrangement joins TRBV5-1 to TRBJ2-7, with TRBD1 matching over 8 bases. CDR1 SGHRS and CDR2 YFSETQ come from the germline V gene. Trimming took 0 bases from V and 6 from J; bases not matched to a gene: 5. This CDR3 contains 14 residues. The CDR3 sequence is CASSLEGRGREQYF. The CDR3 coding sequence is TGCGCCAGCAGCTTGGAGGGCAGGGGGCGCGAGCAGTACTTC.

The CDR3 spells CSVSAGGARDIQYF. The CDR3 DNA reads as TGCAGCGTCTCGGCCGGGGGTGCTCGTGACATTCAGTACTTC. The V gene is TRBV29-1, the J gene TRBJ2-4; TRBD2 might be the D (6 bases). The CDR3 length is 14 residues. V gave up 6 bases and J gave up 8 bases, with 20 bases separating them. The germline gives CDR1 SQVTM, CDR2 ANQGSEA. Full variable domain (outside the CDR3, taken from reference TRBV29-1 and TRBJ2-4): SAVISQKPSRDICQRGTSLTIQCQVDSQVTMMFWYRQQPGQSLTLIATANQGSEATYESGFVIDKFPISRPNLTFSTLTVSNMSPEDSSIYLCSVSAGGARDIQYFGAGTRLSVL.

On this clone itself: The sample carries other DNA sequences with the same CDR3. The rearrangement links TRBV5-1 to TRBJ2-5; no firm D call. CDR3 length: 12 residues. From germline, CDR1 is SGHRS and CDR2 YFSETQ. The V end was cut by 0 bases, the J end by 5 bases, with 5 bases between. The CDR3 loop is CASSLGWETQYF. The CDR3 nucleotides read TGCGCCAGCAGCTTGGGGTGGGAGACCCAGTACTTC.

CDR3 loop: CASSPRDRVNEQFF. For the CDR3, the DNA is TGTGCCAGCAGCCCAAGGGACAGGGTGAATGAGCAGTTCTTC. This chain connects TRBV7-8 to TRBJ2-1, with 9 nucleotides matching TRBD1. CDR3 size: 14 residues. Germline V lookup: CDR1 SGHVS, CDR2 FQNEAQ. V lost 5 bases, J lost 7 bases, and 6 bases stayed unmatched. Full variable domain (outside the CDR3, taken from reference TRBV7-8 and TRBJ2-1): GAGVSQSPRYKVAKRGQDVALRCDPISGHVSLFWYQQALGQGPEFLTYFQNEAQLDKSGLPSDRFFAERPEGSVSTLKIQRTQQEDSAVYLCASSPRDRVNEQFFGPGTRLTVL.

This clone was picked up a small number of times. The CDR3 loop is CSVSGSKIEAFF. In DNA form, the CDR3 reads TGCAGCGTTTCTGGGTCGAAGATTGAAGCTTTCTTT. J is TRBJ1-1 and V is TRBV29-1; D unclear. In germline, CDR1 is SQVTM, CDR2 ANQGSEA. Trimming pared 5 bases from V and 7 bases from J, leaving 14 bases between. The CDR3 runs 12 residues. The full variable domain, rest sourced from reference TRBV29-1 and TRBJ1-1, is SAVISQKPSRDICQRGTSLTIQCQVDSQVTMMFWYRQQPGQSLTLIATANQGSEATYESGFVIDKFPISRPNLTFSTLTVSNMSPEDSSIYLCSVSGSKIEAFFGQGTRLTVV.